The rows below give T cell receptor beta chains drawn from one sample of a study of T cell repertoires in cytomegalovirus infection. Their antigens are not known. Each CDR3 protein is one row after TCRdb ran MiXCR on the reads. The sample includes 750,000 to 900,000 distinct CDR3 sequences, under 35% of them seen just once. This specimen consisted of cultured CD8+ T cells from PBMCs, obtained from culture after CMV antigen stimulation. The receptors originated from a human donor in good health (CMV status not recorded). Some clones in this sample may be carry-over from other donors' samples. Both conserved end residues are part of each CDR3. A D gene is named only where the DNA matches it firmly. Clone size appears in some rows only: once, few, many, or a class for an expanded clone.

abundance	j_gene	d_gene	v_gene	CDR3aa	CDR3nt
once	TRBJ1-3	NA	TRBV29-1	CSAQRWGSGNTIYF	TGCAGCGCACAGCGGTGGGGCTCTGGAAACACCATATATTTT
NA	TRBJ2-7	NA	TRBV27	CASSSPRGRHSYEQYF	TGTGCCAGCAGTTCCCCCCGAGGGCGACACTCCTACGAGCAGTACTTC
once	TRBJ1-2	NA	TRBV7-6	CASSLEQARGYTF	TGTGCCAGCAGCTTAGAACAGGCCCGGGGCTACACCTTC
NA	TRBJ2-3	NA	TRBV6-1	CASSLPSDSLSTDTQYF	TGTGCCAGCAGCCTGCCTTCAGACAGTCTGAGCACAGATACGCAGTATTTT
NA	TRBJ2-7	NA	TRBV6-5	CASSYSKVENTYEQYF	TGTGCCAGCAGTTACTCGAAAGTCGAGAACACCTACGAGCAGTACTTC
NA	TRBJ1-2	NA	TRBV7-8	CASSMTATVINYGYTF	TGTGCCAGCAGCATGACTGCGACAGTTATTAACTATGGCTACACCTTC
NA	TRBJ2-1	NA	TRBV6-2/TRBV6-3	CASSPLREQTSEQFF	TGTGCCAGCAGCCCACTTCGGGAACAGACATCTGAGCAGTTCTTC
NA	TRBJ1-1	NA	TRBV9	CASRDPGHNTEAFF	TGTGCCAGCAGGGATCCGGGACACAACACTGAAGCTTTCTTT
NA	TRBJ1-2	TRBD1	TRBV6-2/TRBV6-3	CASSSGTATTNYGYTF	TGTGCCAGCAGTTCCGGGACAGCGACTACTAACTATGGCTACACCTTC
NA	TRBJ1-2	NA	TRBV29-1	CSVGMGPGYTF	TGCAGCGTTGGGATGGGGCCCGGCTACACCTTC
few	TRBJ1-2	NA	TRBV27	CASKWRGGNYGYTF	TGTGCCAGCAAATGGAGGGGCGGGAACTATGGCTACACCTTC
NA	TRBJ2-3	TRBD2	TRBV7-6	CASSPLTSGASTDTQYF	TGTGCCAGCAGCCCGCTCACTAGCGGGGCGAGCACAGATACGCAGTATTTT
few	TRBJ1-3	NA	TRBV6-5	CASSYFTGNTIYF	TGTGCCAGCAGTTATTTCACTGGAAACACCATATATTTT
NA	TRBJ2-1	NA	TRBV27	CASSLRLTNEQFF	TGTGCCAGCAGTTTAAGACTTACTAATGAGCAGTTCTTC
many	TRBJ1-2	NA	TRBV7-2	CASSFTDSTTNYGYTF	TGTGCCAGCAGCTTTACGGACAGTACGACTAACTATGGCTACACCTTC
few	TRBJ2-2	TRBD2	TRBV19	CASLQGLAGGDTGELFF	TGTGCCAGTCTTCAGGGGCTAGCGGGGGGAGACACCGGGGAGCTGTTTTTT
few	TRBJ1-6	NA	TRBV7-2	CASSLNRESSYNSPLHF	TGTGCCAGCAGCTTAAACAGGGAGAGCTCCTATAATTCACCCCTCCACTTT
NA	TRBJ2-3	NA	TRBV3-1	CASSQTVLGGPEDTQYF	TGTGCCAGCAGCCAAACCGTTCTCGGGGGGCCCGAAGATACGCAGTATTTT
NA	TRBJ2-3	TRBD2	TRBV28	CASSLPSGVGTDTQYF	TGTGCCAGCAGTTTACCTAGCGGGGTTGGGACAGATACGCAGTATTTT
NA	TRBJ2-3	TRBD1	TRBV7-9	CASSLDRAWVDTQYF	TGTGCCAGCAGCTTGGACAGGGCATGGGTGGATACGCAGTATTTT
many	TRBJ1-5	NA	TRBV7-9	CASSLAWSNQPQHF	TGTGCCAGCAGCTTAGCGTGGTCGAATCAGCCCCAGCATTTT
NA	TRBJ2-5	TRBD2	TRBV6-6	CASSWTSGAQETQYF	TGTGCCAGCAGTTGGACTAGCGGGGCTCAAGAGACCCAGTACTTC